These T cell receptor beta chains were read from a single sample in a study of blood T cell repertoires in COVID-19. This table comes from immunoSEQ multiplex PCR, and its TCRdb copy is limited to in-frame clones, with some not included. The sample includes about 270,000 clones, around 90% seen only once; the top ten take 4.1%. Material: PBMCs or T cells enriched from blood (not recorded which). The receptors here all came from a woman in her 30s with acute COVID-19. CDR3s include the opening cysteine and the closing phenylalanine or tryptophan. Each record gives: D gene, J gene, V gene, clone size, CDR3 protein, CDR3 DNA. A D gene is named only where the DNA matches it firmly. Rows give clone size only sometimes, using once, few, many, or a class for an expanded clone.

d_call: -; j_call: TRBJ2-7; v_call: TRBV6-5; clone_size: -; cdr3_aa: CASRSGGSGSYEQYF; cdr3_nt: TGTGCCAGCAGAAGTGGCGGCAGCGGGTCCTACGAGCAGTACTTC
d_call: -; j_call: TRBJ2-1; v_call: TRBV5-1; clone_size: -; cdr3_aa: CASSLPAGLRNNEQFF; cdr3_nt: TGCGCCAGCAGCTTACCAGCAGGGTTGCGTAACAATGAGCAGTTCTTC
d_call: -; j_call: TRBJ1-1; v_call: TRBV12-3/TRBV12-4; clone_size: -; cdr3_aa: CASSSGNTEAFF; cdr3_nt: TGTGCCAGCAGTTCCGGGAACACTGAAGCTTTCTTT
d_call: TRBD2; j_call: TRBJ2-1; v_call: TRBV27; clone_size: -; cdr3_aa: CASSLLTSGLMHEQFF; cdr3_nt: TGTGCCAGCAGTTTATTAACTAGCGGGCTTATGCATGAGCAGTTCTTC
d_call: -; j_call: TRBJ2-5; v_call: TRBV2; clone_size: -; cdr3_aa: CAIMGLSRAQETQYF; cdr3_nt: TGTGCCATCATGGGACTCTCGAGGGCCCAAGAGACCCAGTACTTC
d_call: TRBD2; j_call: TRBJ2-1; v_call: TRBV7-2; clone_size: -; cdr3_aa: CASSLGTTGRASYNEQFF; cdr3_nt: TGTGCCAGCAGCTTAGGAACTACCGGGAGGGCCTCCTACAATGAGCAGTTCTTC
d_call: TRBD1; j_call: TRBJ2-3; v_call: TRBV5-1; clone_size: -; cdr3_aa: CASSSDRVRGDTQYF; cdr3_nt: TGCGCCAGCAGCTCTGACAGGGTGAGGGGAGATACGCAGTATTTT
d_call: TRBD1; j_call: TRBJ2-3; v_call: TRBV7-9; clone_size: -; cdr3_aa: CASSPGTGYTDTQYF; cdr3_nt: TGTGCCAGCAGCCCAGGGACAGGGTACACAGATACGCAGTATTTT
d_call: TRBD2; j_call: TRBJ2-7; v_call: TRBV27; clone_size: few; cdr3_aa: CASISRERGGKEQYF; cdr3_nt: TGTGCCAGCATCTCCAGGGAGCGGGGTGGAAAAGAGCAGTACTTC
d_call: TRBD1; j_call: TRBJ1-2; v_call: TRBV5-1; clone_size: -; cdr3_aa: CASSLGTGAYGYTF; cdr3_nt: TGCGCCAGCAGCTTGGGGACAGGGGCCTATGGCTACACCTTC
d_call: TRBD1; j_call: TRBJ2-7; v_call: TRBV29-1; clone_size: -; cdr3_aa: CSVMDRGNEQYF; cdr3_nt: TGCAGCGTTATGGACAGGGGGAACGAGCAGTACTTC
d_call: -; j_call: TRBJ2-4; v_call: TRBV6-6; clone_size: -; cdr3_aa: CASSPTGNGVSKNIQYF; cdr3_nt: TGTGCCAGCAGTCCCACAGGGAATGGAGTCTCCAAAAACATTCAGTACTTC
d_call: TRBD1; j_call: TRBJ2-7; v_call: TRBV5-1; clone_size: -; cdr3_aa: CASSSRQGAAYEQYF; cdr3_nt: TGCGCCAGCAGCTCCCGACAGGGGGCGGCCTACGAGCAGTACTTC
d_call: -; j_call: TRBJ2-7; v_call: TRBV19; clone_size: -; cdr3_aa: CASSRHSFGSYEQYF; cdr3_nt: TGTGCCAGTAGTCGACACTCTTTCGGATCCTACGAGCAGTACTTC
d_call: -; j_call: TRBJ1-1; v_call: TRBV7-9; clone_size: -; cdr3_aa: CASSPRGENTEAFF; cdr3_nt: TGTGCCAGCAGCCCACGGGGGGAGAACACTGAAGCTTTCTTT
d_call: TRBD2; j_call: TRBJ2-7; v_call: TRBV19; clone_size: -; cdr3_aa: CASSISGLAVYEQYF; cdr3_nt: TGTGCCAGTAGTATCTCGGGACTAGCGGTTTACGAGCAGTACTTC
d_call: -; j_call: TRBJ2-7; v_call: TRBV4-2; clone_size: -; cdr3_aa: CASSQDPGTYSYEQYF; cdr3_nt: TGTGCCAGCAGCCAAGATCCCGGGACATACTCCTACGAGCAGTACTTC
d_call: -; j_call: TRBJ2-1; v_call: TRBV28; clone_size: -; cdr3_aa: CASGTPSSGINEQFF; cdr3_nt: TGTGCCAGCGGTACCCCGAGTAGTGGTATCAATGAGCAGTTCTTC
d_call: -; j_call: TRBJ1-2; v_call: TRBV12-3/TRBV12-4; clone_size: -; cdr3_aa: CASSPSGYGYTF; cdr3_nt: TGTGCCAGCAGTCCTTCGGGCTATGGCTACACCTTC
d_call: -; j_call: TRBJ1-1; v_call: TRBV7-9; clone_size: few; cdr3_aa: CASSLQGSNTEAFF; cdr3_nt: TGTGCCAGCAGCTTACAGGGGTCTAACACTGAAGCTTTCTTT
d_call: -; j_call: TRBJ2-3; v_call: TRBV4-1; clone_size: -; cdr3_aa: CASSPRVGGDTQYF; cdr3_nt: TGCGCCAGCAGCCCACGGGTCGGTGGGGATACGCAGTATTTT
d_call: TRBD2; j_call: TRBJ2-7; v_call: TRBV3-1/TRBV3-2; clone_size: -; cdr3_aa: CASSLRLAGDEQYF; cdr3_nt: TGTGCCAGCAGCCTACGACTAGCGGGCGACGAGCAGTACTTC
d_call: -; j_call: TRBJ2-1; v_call: TRBV7-2; clone_size: -; cdr3_aa: CASSLGFQKFNEQFF; cdr3_nt: TGTGCCAGCAGCTTAGGTTTCCAGAAATTCAATGAGCAGTTCTTC
d_call: -; j_call: TRBJ2-6; v_call: TRBV5-1; clone_size: -; cdr3_aa: CASSLEPGSGANVLTF; cdr3_nt: TGCGCCAGCAGCTTGGAGCCGGGCTCTGGGGCCAACGTCCTGACTTTC
d_call: -; j_call: TRBJ1-6; v_call: TRBV5-1; clone_size: -; cdr3_aa: CASSPQGFDNSPLHF; cdr3_nt: TGCGCCAGCAGCCCACAGGGTTTTGATAATTCACCCCTCCACTTT
d_call: TRBD2; j_call: TRBJ2-1; v_call: TRBV28; clone_size: few; cdr3_aa: CASSSQGAGVFYNEQFF; cdr3_nt: TGTGCCAGCAGTTCCCAAGGTGCGGGAGTTTTCTACAATGAGCAGTTCTTC
d_call: TRBD1; j_call: TRBJ2-2; v_call: TRBV5-4; clone_size: -; cdr3_aa: CASCRDRGSNTGELFF; cdr3_nt: TGTGCCAGCTGCCGGGACAGGGGGTCTAACACCGGGGAGCTGTTTTTT
d_call: -; j_call: TRBJ1-3; v_call: TRBV7-2; clone_size: -; cdr3_aa: CASSLASGFSGNTIYF; cdr3_nt: TGTGCCAGCAGCTTAGCTTCCGGGTTCTCTGGAAACACCATATATTTT
d_call: TRBD2; j_call: TRBJ2-1; v_call: TRBV7-3; clone_size: -; cdr3_aa: CASSLDSGMYNEQFF; cdr3_nt: TGTGCCAGCAGCTTAGATAGCGGGATGTACAATGAGCAGTTCTTC
d_call: TRBD1; j_call: TRBJ1-1; v_call: TRBV25-1; clone_size: -; cdr3_aa: CASSPGQGWGLMNTEAFF; cdr3_nt: TGTGCCAGCAGTCCGGGACAGGGATGGGGCCTAATGAACACTGAAGCTTTCTTT
d_call: -; j_call: TRBJ1-5; v_call: TRBV18; clone_size: -; cdr3_aa: CASSHAGAGHQPQHF; cdr3_nt: TGTGCCAGCTCACACGCAGGGGCCGGGCATCAGCCCCAGCATTTT
d_call: TRBD1; j_call: TRBJ2-7; v_call: TRBV28; clone_size: -; cdr3_aa: CASSTGGASYEQYF; cdr3_nt: TGTGCCAGCAGTACAGGGGGCGCATCCTACGAGCAGTACTTC
d_call: -; j_call: TRBJ2-1; v_call: TRBV4-1; clone_size: -; cdr3_aa: CASSQTGLPENEQFF; cdr3_nt: TGCGCCAGCAGCCAAACGGGACTGCCAGAAAATGAGCAGTTCTTC
d_call: -; j_call: TRBJ1-4; v_call: TRBV5-1; clone_size: once; cdr3_aa: CASSVGVDEKLFF; cdr3_nt: TGCGCCAGCAGTGTAGGGGTGGATGAAAAACTGTTTTTT
d_call: TRBD2; j_call: TRBJ2-1; v_call: TRBV19; clone_size: few; cdr3_aa: CASSDPPGLAAYNEQFF; cdr3_nt: TGTGCCAGTAGCGATCCCCCGGGACTAGCGGCCTACAATGAGCAGTTCTTC
d_call: -; j_call: TRBJ2-2; v_call: TRBV19; clone_size: -; cdr3_aa: CASSIGRKRSRLVGELFF; cdr3_nt: TGTGCCAGTAGTATAGGGAGAAAGCGGTCGAGGTTGGTCGGGGAGCTGTTTTTT
d_call: -; j_call: TRBJ2-1; v_call: TRBV5-1; clone_size: -; cdr3_aa: CASSLGQDEQFF; cdr3_nt: TGCGCCAGCAGCTTGGGGCAGGATGAGCAGTTCTTC
d_call: -; j_call: TRBJ1-4; v_call: TRBV7-9; clone_size: -; cdr3_aa: CASSPRRQQGEKLFF; cdr3_nt: TGTGCCAGCAGCCCCCGACGCCAGCAGGGCGAAAAACTGTTTTTT
d_call: -; j_call: TRBJ1-3; v_call: TRBV6-1; clone_size: -; cdr3_aa: CASSDKGKPWMSSGNTIYF; cdr3_nt: TGTGCCAGCAGTGATAAGGGGAAGCCCTGGATGAGCTCTGGAAACACCATATATTTT
d_call: TRBD2; j_call: TRBJ2-2; v_call: TRBV19; clone_size: -; cdr3_aa: CASTRGTSVKTGELFF; cdr3_nt: TGTGCCAGTACCCGTGGGACTAGCGTTAAGACCGGGGAGCTGTTTTTT
d_call: TRBD1; j_call: TRBJ1-2; v_call: TRBV10-3; clone_size: -; cdr3_aa: CAISGGTGYGYTF; cdr3_nt: TGTGCCATCAGCGGGGGGACAGGCTATGGCTACACCTTC
d_call: TRBD2; j_call: TRBJ2-3; v_call: TRBV29-1; clone_size: -; cdr3_aa: CSVEDADGLAGTTDTQYF; cdr3_nt: TGCAGCGTTGAAGACGCCGATGGACTAGCGGGTACCACAGATACGCAGTATTTT
d_call: TRBD1; j_call: TRBJ1-1; v_call: TRBV24-1; clone_size: -; cdr3_aa: CATSDSSGQDTEAFF; cdr3_nt: TGTGCCACCAGTGATTCGTCGGGACAGGACACTGAAGCTTTCTTT
d_call: -; j_call: TRBJ2-7; v_call: TRBV7-2; clone_size: -; cdr3_aa: CASSLGAGASYEQYF; cdr3_nt: TGTGCCAGCAGCTTAGGTGCGGGTGCCTCCTACGAGCAGTACTTC
d_call: -; j_call: TRBJ1-1; v_call: TRBV4-3; clone_size: once; cdr3_aa: CASSHLTSPGGAFF; cdr3_nt: TGCGCCAGCAGCCACTTGACAAGTCCGGGGGGAGCTTTCTTT
d_call: TRBD2; j_call: TRBJ2-7; v_call: TRBV6-6; clone_size: -; cdr3_aa: CASRQTSAGYEQYF; cdr3_nt: TGTGCCAGCAGGCAGACTAGCGCCGGATACGAGCAGTACTTC
d_call: TRBD2; j_call: TRBJ2-7; v_call: TRBV7-6; clone_size: -; cdr3_aa: CASSSTSGIKPYEQYF; cdr3_nt: TGTGCCAGCAGCTCTACTAGCGGGATCAAGCCCTACGAGCAGTACTTC
d_call: TRBD1; j_call: TRBJ2-7; v_call: TRBV19; clone_size: -; cdr3_aa: CASSISRTGSYEQYF; cdr3_nt: TGTGCCAGTAGTATATCTCGGACAGGCTCCTACGAGCAGTACTTC
d_call: -; j_call: TRBJ2-1; v_call: TRBV5-1; clone_size: -; cdr3_aa: CASSIQAGSYNEQFF; cdr3_nt: TGCGCCAGCAGCATCCAAGCGGGCTCCTACAATGAGCAGTTCTTC
d_call: -; j_call: TRBJ2-6; v_call: TRBV7-9; clone_size: -; cdr3_aa: CASSPRSGANVLTF; cdr3_nt: TGTGCCAGCAGCCCCCGCTCTGGGGCCAACGTCCTGACTTTC
d_call: -; j_call: TRBJ2-3; v_call: TRBV19; clone_size: -; cdr3_aa: CASSILSSTDTQYF; cdr3_nt: TGTGCCAGTAGTATTCTGTCTAGCACAGATACGCAGTATTTT
d_call: TRBD2; j_call: TRBJ2-7; v_call: TRBV9; clone_size: -; cdr3_aa: CASSVAGGPFDEQYF; cdr3_nt: TGTGCCAGCAGCGTAGCGGGAGGGCCTTTTGACGAGCAGTACTTC
d_call: -; j_call: TRBJ2-1; v_call: TRBV19; clone_size: once; cdr3_aa: CASSIDRVPNEQFF; cdr3_nt: TGTGCCAGTAGTATAGACAGGGTACCCAATGAGCAGTTCTTC
d_call: TRBD1; j_call: TRBJ2-3; v_call: TRBV14; clone_size: -; cdr3_aa: CASSQGTGLFTDTQYF; cdr3_nt: TGTGCCAGCAGCCAAGGGACAGGTTTATTCACAGATACGCAGTATTTT
d_call: TRBD1; j_call: TRBJ1-1; v_call: TRBV19; clone_size: -; cdr3_aa: CASSIDPDRGTEAFF; cdr3_nt: TGTGCCAGTAGTATAGATCCGGACAGGGGAACTGAAGCTTTCTTT